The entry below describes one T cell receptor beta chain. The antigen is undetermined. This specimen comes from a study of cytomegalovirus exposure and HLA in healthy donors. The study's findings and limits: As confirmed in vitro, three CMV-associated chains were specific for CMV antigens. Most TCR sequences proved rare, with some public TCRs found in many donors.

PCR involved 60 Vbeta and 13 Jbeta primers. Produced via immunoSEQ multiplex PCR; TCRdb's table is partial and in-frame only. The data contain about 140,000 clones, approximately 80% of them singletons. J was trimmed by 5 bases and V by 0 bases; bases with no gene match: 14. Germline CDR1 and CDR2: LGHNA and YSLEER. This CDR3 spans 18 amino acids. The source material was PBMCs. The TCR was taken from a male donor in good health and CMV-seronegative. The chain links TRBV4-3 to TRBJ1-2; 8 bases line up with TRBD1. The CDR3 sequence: CASSQDPGTGLMDYGYTF. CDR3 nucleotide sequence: TGCGCCAGCAGCCAAGATCCCGGGACAGGACTTATGGATTATGGCTACACCTTC.